This T cell receptor beta chain originates from a study of cytomegalovirus exposure and HLA in healthy donors. On this clone: What it binds is not known.

Germline CDR1 reads DFQATT; CDR2 reads SNEGSKA (reference sequence). This CDR3 is 11 amino acids long. The donors were healthy bone marrow donors. Overall study results and limits: Highly shared sequence variants in one cluster were likely a sequencing artifact. Most observed TCR sequences were rare, whereas some public TCRs were detected in many donors.

PCR involved 60 Vbeta and 13 Jbeta primers. In the original workflow: About 9.9 million shared chains were among around 80 million unique TCR beta chains counted in a later analysis. Repertoires were generated with immunoSEQ multiplex PCR, while TCRdb's copy carries only in-frame clones and drops some. That table furnishes V, J and clone size, whereas the DNA furnished D and trimming. The sample consists of around 100,000 clones, less than 85% of them appearing once. The chain recombines TRBV20-1 with TRBJ1-2; no firm D call. The receptor was isolated from a woman aged 60-75 years in good health and CMV-seropositive. Sequencing used PBMCs. The CDR3 nucleotides are TGCAGATCGTCAGGTTCCTATGGCTACACCTTC. Translating gives CRSSGSYGYTF.